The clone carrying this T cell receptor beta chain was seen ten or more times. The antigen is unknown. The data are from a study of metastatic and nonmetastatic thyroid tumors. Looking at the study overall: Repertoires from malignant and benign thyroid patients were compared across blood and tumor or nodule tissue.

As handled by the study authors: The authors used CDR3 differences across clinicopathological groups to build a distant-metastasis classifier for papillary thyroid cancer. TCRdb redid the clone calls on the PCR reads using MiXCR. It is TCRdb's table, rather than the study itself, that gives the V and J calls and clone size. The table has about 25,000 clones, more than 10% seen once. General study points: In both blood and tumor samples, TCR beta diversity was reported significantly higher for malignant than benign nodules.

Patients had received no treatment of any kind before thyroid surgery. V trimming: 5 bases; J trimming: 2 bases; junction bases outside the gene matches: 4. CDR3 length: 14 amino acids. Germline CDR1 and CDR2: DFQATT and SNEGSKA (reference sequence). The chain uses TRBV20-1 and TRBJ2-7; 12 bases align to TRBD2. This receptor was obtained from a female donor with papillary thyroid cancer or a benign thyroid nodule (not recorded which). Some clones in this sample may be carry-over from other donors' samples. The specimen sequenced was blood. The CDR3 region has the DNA TGCAGTGCTTTAGGACTAGCGGGGACCTACGAGCAGTACTTC. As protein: CSALGLAGTYEQYF.